This entry concerns a single T cell receptor (beta chain). Its specificity is not known. This CDR3 has 16 amino acids. Per germline, CDR1 SGHRS and CDR2 YFSETQ. The V end was cut by 0 bases, the J end by 2 bases, with 13 bases between. These data come from a study of blood T cells in healthy people across ages. The wider study: About one barcoded beta molecule per two T cells was captured by template switching.

RNA extraction gave at least 6 micrograms of total RNA per sample. A sample-barcoded 5' primer and a J-beta primer mix were used in a second PCR of about 7 to 12 cycles. TCRdb re-analysed the 5' RACE reads in MiXCR, keeping a single row per CDR3 protein. Here the sample spans around 970,000 distinct CDR3 sequences, roughly half being singletons. General study points: TCR beta diversity per million T cells fell roughly linearly with age.

The rearrangement uses TRBV5-1 and TRBJ2-3, with D uncertain. The source material was blood. The source is an older woman in good health. CDR3 sequence reads: CASSLGGHPITDTQYF. CDR3 bases: TGCGCCAGCAGCTTGGGTGGTCACCCAATCACAGATACGCAGTATTTT. The complete variable domain, with remaining parts taken from reference TRBV5-1 and TRBJ2-3, reads KAGVTQTPRYLIKTRGQQVTLSCSPISGHRSVSWYQQTPGQGLQFLFEYFSETQRNKGNFPGRFSGRQFSNSRSEMNVSTLELGDSALYLCASSLGGHPITDTQYFGPGTRLTVL.